Included here is one TCR beta chain sequence, with context. The antigen is undetermined. TCRdb's copy holds only in-frame clones and misses some; the assay was immunoSEQ multiplex PCR. The profile shows about 19,000 clones, about 85% of them singletons. This entry is derived from a study of somatic mutations in cytotoxic T cells in rheumatoid arthritis. Study findings and constraints: Nothing was done to adjust for multiple comparisons when TRBV07 showed up slightly less in rheumatoid arthritis patients.

Germline V gene sequence: CDR1 MNHEY, CDR2 SMNVEV (reference sequence). The junction had 15 bases not matched to a gene; V was cut back by 5 bases and J by 7 bases. The CDR3 runs 17 residues. This clonotype was sampled from a middle-aged woman with rheumatoid arthritis. The rearrangement uses TRBV27 and TRBJ2-1, with TRBD2 matching 9 bases. The specimen sequenced was CD8+ T cells sorted from blood. This CDR3 reads CASSPPPIAGAWNEQFF. The CDR3 nucleotides are TGTGCCAGCAGTCCACCACCCATAGCGGGAGCTTGGAATGAGCAGTTCTTC.